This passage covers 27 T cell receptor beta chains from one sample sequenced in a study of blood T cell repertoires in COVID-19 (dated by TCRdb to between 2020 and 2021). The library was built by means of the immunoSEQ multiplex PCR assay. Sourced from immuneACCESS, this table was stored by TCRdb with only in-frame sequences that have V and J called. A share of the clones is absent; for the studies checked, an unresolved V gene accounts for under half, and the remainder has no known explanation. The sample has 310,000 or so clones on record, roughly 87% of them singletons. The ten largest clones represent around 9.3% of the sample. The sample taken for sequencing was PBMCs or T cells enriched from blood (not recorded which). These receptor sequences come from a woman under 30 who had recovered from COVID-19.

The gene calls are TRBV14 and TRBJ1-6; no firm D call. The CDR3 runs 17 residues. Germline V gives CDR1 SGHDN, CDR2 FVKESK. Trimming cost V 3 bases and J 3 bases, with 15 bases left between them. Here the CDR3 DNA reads TGTGCCAGCAGCCACCGAGGAGGGTCCTTCTATAATTCACCCCTCCACTTT. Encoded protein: CASSHRGGSFYNSPLHF. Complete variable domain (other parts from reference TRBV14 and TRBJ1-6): EAGVTQFPSHSVIEKGQTVTLRCDPISGHDNLYWYRRVMGKEIKFLLHFVKESKQDESGMPNNRFLAERTGGTYSTLKVQPAELEDSGVYFCASSHRGGSFYNSPLHFGNGTRLTVT.

The CDR3 region has the DNA TGTGCCAGCAGCGTAGCGGCCTCGGGCTATGGCTACACCTTC. This encodes CASSVAASGYGYTF. This sequence joins TRBV9 and TRBJ1-2; D remains unclear. The CDR3 contains 14 residues. Germline V gene data show CDR1 as SGDLS and CDR2 as YYNGEE. V was clipped by 0 bases and J by 4 bases, with 10 bases between them.

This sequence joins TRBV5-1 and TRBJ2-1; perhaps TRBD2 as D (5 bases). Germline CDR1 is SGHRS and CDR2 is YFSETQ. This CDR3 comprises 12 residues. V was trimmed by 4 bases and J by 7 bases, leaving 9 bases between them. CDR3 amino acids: CASSLSGNEQFF. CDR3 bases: TGCGCCAGCAGCCTCTCGGGAAATGAGCAGTTCTTC.

CDR3 DNA: TGTGCCAGCAGCATACCGTCTAAAAGGGACAGGGAGGGGCAGTACTTC. Translated: CASSIPSKRDREGQYF. The chain recombines TRBV11-2 with TRBJ2-7; 9 bases fit TRBD1. V was pared by 5 bases and J by 9 bases, with 17 bases of the junction left unmatched. This CDR3 is built from 16 residues. Germline V gives CDR1 SGHAT, CDR2 FQNNGV.

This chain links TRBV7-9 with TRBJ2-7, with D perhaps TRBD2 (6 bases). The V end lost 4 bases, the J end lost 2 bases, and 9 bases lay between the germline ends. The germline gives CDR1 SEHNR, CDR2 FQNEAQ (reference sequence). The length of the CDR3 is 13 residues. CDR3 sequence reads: CASSWGLPYEQYF. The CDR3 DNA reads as TGTGCCAGCAGCTGGGGACTTCCCTACGAGCAGTACTTC.

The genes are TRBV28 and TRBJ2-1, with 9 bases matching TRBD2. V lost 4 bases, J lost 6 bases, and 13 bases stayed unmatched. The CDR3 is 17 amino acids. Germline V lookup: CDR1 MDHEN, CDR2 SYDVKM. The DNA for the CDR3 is TGTGCCAGCAGTTCACGAGGCGGGCGGGGGGGCCGCAATGAGCAGTTCTTC. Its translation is CASSSRGGRGGRNEQFF.

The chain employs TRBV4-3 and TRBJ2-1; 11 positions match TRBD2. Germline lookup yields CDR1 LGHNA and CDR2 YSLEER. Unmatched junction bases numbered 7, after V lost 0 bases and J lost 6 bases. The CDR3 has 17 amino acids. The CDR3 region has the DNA TGCGCCAGCAGCCAAGAGTTTATTAGCGGGGGGGCCAATGAGCAGTTCTTC. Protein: CASSQEFISGGANEQFF.

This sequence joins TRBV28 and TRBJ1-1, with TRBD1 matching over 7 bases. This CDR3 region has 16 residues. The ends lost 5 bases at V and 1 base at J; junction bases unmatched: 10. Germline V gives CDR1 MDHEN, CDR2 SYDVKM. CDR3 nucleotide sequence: TGTGCCAGCAGTGATTTAACAGGGGCCGGGAACACTGAAGCTTTCTTT. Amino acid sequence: CASSDLTGAGNTEAFF.

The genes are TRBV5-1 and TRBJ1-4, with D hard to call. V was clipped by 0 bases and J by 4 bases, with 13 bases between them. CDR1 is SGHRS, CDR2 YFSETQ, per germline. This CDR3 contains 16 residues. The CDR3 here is CASSLAVGSDNEKLFF. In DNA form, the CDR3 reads TGCGCCAGCAGCTTGGCCGTCGGGTCAGATAATGAAAAACTGTTTTTT.

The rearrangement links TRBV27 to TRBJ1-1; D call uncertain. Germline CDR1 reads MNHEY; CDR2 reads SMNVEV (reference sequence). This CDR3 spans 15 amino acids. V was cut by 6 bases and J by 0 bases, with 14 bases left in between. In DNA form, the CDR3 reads TGTGCCAGCAGCTTCAGTGAGACTCTGAACACTGAAGCTTTCTTT. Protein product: CASSFSETLNTEAFF.

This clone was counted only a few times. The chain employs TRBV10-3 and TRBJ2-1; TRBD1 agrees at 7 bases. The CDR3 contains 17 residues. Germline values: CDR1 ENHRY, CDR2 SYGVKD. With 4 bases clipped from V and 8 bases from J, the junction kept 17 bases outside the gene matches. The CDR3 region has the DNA TGTGCCATCAGTGCGGGGCCCGGGACAGAAAAAAGTGATGAGCAGTTCTTC. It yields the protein CAISAGPGTEKSDEQFF.

The CDR3: CAISAGTGKPYNEQFF. As DNA, the CDR3 is TGTGCCATCAGCGCCGGGACAGGGAAACCCTACAATGAGCAGTTCTTC. The chain joins TRBV10-3 to TRBJ2-1; 9 nucleotides match TRBD1. Trimming at V came to 6 bases and at J to 2 bases, leaving 8 bases not matched to a gene. CDR3 length equals 16 residues. Germline CDR1 reads ENHRY; CDR2 reads SYGVKD.

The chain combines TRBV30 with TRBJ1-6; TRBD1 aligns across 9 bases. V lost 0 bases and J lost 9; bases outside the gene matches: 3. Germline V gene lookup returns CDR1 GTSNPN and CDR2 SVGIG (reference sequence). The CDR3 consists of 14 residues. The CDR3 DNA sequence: TGTGCCTGGAGTGTGGGACAGGGACCTTCACCCCTCCACTTT. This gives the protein CAWSVGQGPSPLHF. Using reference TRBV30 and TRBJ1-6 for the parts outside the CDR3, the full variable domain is SQTIHQWPATLVQPVGSPLSLECTVEGTSNPNLYWYRQAAGRGLQLLFYSVGIGQISSEVPQNLSASRPQDRQFILSSKKLLLSDSGFYLCAWSVGQGPSPLHFGNGTRLTVT.

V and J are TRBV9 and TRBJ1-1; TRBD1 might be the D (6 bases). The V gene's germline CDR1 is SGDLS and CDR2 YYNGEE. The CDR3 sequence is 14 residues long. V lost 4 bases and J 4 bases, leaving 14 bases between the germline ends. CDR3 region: CASSRQELGTEAFF. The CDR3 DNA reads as TGTGCCAGCAGCCGACAGGAATTGGGCACTGAAGCTTTCTTT.

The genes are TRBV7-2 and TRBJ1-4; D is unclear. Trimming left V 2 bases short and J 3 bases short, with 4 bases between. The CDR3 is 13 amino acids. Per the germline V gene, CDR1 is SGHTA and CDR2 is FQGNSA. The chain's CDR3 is CASSLRANEKLFF. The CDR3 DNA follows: TGTGCCAGCAGCTTACGTGCTAATGAAAAACTGTTTTTT.

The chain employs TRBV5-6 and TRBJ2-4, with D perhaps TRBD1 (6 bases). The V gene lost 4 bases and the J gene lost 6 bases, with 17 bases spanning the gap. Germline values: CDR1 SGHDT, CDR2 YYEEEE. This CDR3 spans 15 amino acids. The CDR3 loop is CASSVSGTTRNIQYF. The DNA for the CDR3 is TGTGCCAGCAGCGTTTCCGGGACAACACGAAACATTCAGTACTTC.

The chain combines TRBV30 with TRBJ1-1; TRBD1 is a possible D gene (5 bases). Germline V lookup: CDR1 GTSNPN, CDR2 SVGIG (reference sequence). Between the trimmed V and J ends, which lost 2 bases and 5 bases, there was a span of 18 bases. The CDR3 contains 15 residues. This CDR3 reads CAWSIDSLLRTEAFF. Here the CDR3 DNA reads TGTGCCTGGAGTATAGACAGCCTGCTGAGGACTGAAGCTTTCTTT.

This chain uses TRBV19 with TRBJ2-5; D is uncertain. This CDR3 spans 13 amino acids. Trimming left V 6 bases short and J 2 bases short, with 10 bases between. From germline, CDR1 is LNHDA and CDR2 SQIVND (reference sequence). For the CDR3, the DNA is TGTGCCAGTAGCGCAAACCGGCAAGAGACCCAGTACTTC. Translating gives CASSANRQETQYF.

Here the CDR3 DNA reads TGCGCCAGCACCCGAACTAGCGGCTCCTACAATGAGCAGTTCTTC. It yields the protein CASTRTSGSYNEQFF. The V gene is TRBV4-1, the J gene TRBJ2-1; 8 bases line up with TRBD2. There are 15 residues in the CDR3. Looked up from germline, CDR1 is MGHRA and CDR2 is YSYEKL. Trimming cost V 7 bases and J 0 bases; bases outside gene matches: 5.

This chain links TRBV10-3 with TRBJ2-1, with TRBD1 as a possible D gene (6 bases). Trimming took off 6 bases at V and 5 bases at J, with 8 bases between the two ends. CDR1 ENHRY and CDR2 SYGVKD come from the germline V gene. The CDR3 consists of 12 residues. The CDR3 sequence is CAIRQGNNEQFF. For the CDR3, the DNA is TGTGCCATCAGACAGGGCAACAATGAGCAGTTCTTC.

For the CDR3, the DNA is TGTGCCAGCAGCGACCGAACGGGTCCCCGGCCTGGAAACACCATATATTTT. Translation: CASSDRTGPRPGNTIYF. This chain joins TRBV21-1 and TRBJ1-3. TRBV21-1 counts as a pseudogene. This CDR3 is built from 17 residues.

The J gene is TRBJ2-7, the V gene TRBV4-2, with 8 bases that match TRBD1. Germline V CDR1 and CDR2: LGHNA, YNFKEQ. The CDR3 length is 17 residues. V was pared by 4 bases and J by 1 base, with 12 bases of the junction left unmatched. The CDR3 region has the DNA TGTGCCAGCAGCCGTAGGGAACAGGGGGAAATTTCCTACGAGCAGTACTTC. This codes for CASSRREQGEISYEQYF.

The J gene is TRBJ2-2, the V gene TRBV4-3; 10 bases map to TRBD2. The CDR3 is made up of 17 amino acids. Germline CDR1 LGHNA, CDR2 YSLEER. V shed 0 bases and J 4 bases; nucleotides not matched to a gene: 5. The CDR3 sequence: CASSQDSLAGVTGELFF. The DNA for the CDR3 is TGCGCCAGCAGCCAAGATAGTCTAGCGGGAGTCACCGGGGAGCTGTTTTTT.

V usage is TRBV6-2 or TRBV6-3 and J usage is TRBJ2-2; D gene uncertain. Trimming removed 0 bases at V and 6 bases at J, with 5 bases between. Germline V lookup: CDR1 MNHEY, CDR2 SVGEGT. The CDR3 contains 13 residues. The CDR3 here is CASSYSLAGELFF. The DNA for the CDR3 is TGTGCCAGCAGTTACTCGTTAGCCGGGGAGCTGTTTTTT.

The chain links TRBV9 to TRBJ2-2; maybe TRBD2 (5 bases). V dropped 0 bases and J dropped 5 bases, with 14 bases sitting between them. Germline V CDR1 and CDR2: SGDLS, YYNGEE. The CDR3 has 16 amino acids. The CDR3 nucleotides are TGTGCCAGCAGCGTAGGTTGGGGAACGGGGACCGGGGAGCTGTTTTTT. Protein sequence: CASSVGWGTGTGELFF.

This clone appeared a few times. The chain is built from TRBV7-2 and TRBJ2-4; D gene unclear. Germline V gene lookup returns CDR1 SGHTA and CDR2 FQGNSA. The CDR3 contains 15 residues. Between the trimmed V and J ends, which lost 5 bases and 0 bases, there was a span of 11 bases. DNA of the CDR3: TGTGCCAGCAGCCCCTATTACCTAGCCAAAAACATTCAGTACTTC. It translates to CASSPYYLAKNIQYF.

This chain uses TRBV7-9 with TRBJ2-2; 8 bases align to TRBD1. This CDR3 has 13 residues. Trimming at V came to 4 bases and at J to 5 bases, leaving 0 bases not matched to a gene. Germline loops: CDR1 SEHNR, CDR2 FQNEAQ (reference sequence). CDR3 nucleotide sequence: TGTGCCAGCAGCTGGACAGGGACCGGGGAGCTGTTTTTT. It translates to CASSWTGTGELFF.